The rows below give T cell receptor beta chains drawn from one sample of a study of CD8 T cells in ankylosing spondylitis. MiXCR, run by TCRdb on the 5' RACE reads, gives a single entry per CDR3 protein. The data contain tens of thousands of distinct CDR3 sequences, about 6.8% of them singletons. The sequencing sample was made of blood, either unsorted or a sorted T cell fraction (not recorded which). The receptors derive from a male donor with ankylosing spondylitis or in good health (not recorded which). The CDR3 runs from the conserved cysteine through the conserved F or W. The D gene is left open where the match is weak. Size values are once, few and many counts, or a class for expanded clones, and some rows have none.

clone_size | j_call | v_call | d_call | cdr3_aa | cdr3_nt
many | TRBJ2-3 | TRBV5-1 | . | CASSLDDLTDTQYF | TGCGCCAGCAGCTTGGATGACCTAACAGATACGCAGTATTTT
many | TRBJ2-5 | TRBV18 | . | CASSRQETQYF | TGTGCCAGCTCACGACAAGAGACCCAGTACTTC
few | TRBJ2-1 | TRBV29-1 | TRBD1 | CSVESGTGGYNEQFF | TGCAGCGTTGAGTCCGGGACAGGTGGCTACAATGAGCAGTTCTTC
many | TRBJ1-1 | TRBV3-1 | TRBD1 | CASSHAGGNTEAFF | TGTGCCAGCAGCCATGCAGGGGGGAACACTGAAGCTTTCTTT
many | TRBJ1-4 | TRBV11-2 | . | CASSSTPLAATNEKLFF | TGTGCCAGCAGCTCGACACCATTAGCTGCAACTAATGAAAAACTGTTTTTT
few | TRBJ2-1 | TRBV28 | TRBD2 | CASSEAGGYNEQFF | TGTGCCAGCAGTGAAGCGGGAGGTTACAATGAGCAGTTCTTC
many | TRBJ2-1 | TRBV7-2 | TRBD2 | CASSWTSGALNEQFF | TGTGCCAGCAGCTGGACTAGCGGGGCTCTCAATGAGCAGTTCTTC
many | TRBJ2-2 | TRBV7-7 | TRBD2 | CASSLAGSGRLGTGELFF | TGTGCTAGCAGCTTAGCGGGTAGCGGGAGACTCGGCACCGGGGAGCTGTTTTTT
many | TRBJ2-1 | TRBV5-1 | TRBD2 | CASSLGAGAPAYNEQFF | TGCGCCAGCAGCTTGGGAGCGGGAGCCCCTGCCTACAATGAGCAGTTCTTC
many | TRBJ2-1 | TRBV29-1 | . | CSVGAGTRSYNEQFF | TGCAGCGTAGGAGCCGGGACTCGGTCTTACAATGAGCAGTTCTTC
. | TRBJ2-7 | TRBV11-2 | . | CASSPINRRGAYEQYF | TGTGCCAGCAGCCCCATTAATCGTAGGGGAGCCTACGAGCAGTACTTC
many | TRBJ2-4 | TRBV15 | . | CATSRDTKNIQYF | TGTGCCACCAGCAGGGATACCAAAAACATTCAGTACTTC
many | TRBJ2-2 | TRBV28 | . | CASRTGTLYTGELFF | TGTGCCAGCAGAACCGGGACTTTATACACCGGGGAGCTGTTTTTT
. | TRBJ1-1 | TRBV19 | . | CAIKPQGPMNTEAFF | TGTGCCATCAAACCACAGGGCCCCATGAACACTGAAGCTTTCTTT
many | TRBJ1-3 | TRBV7-8 | . | CASSPSSSSGNTIYF | TGTGCCAGCAGCCCGTCCTCTAGCTCTGGAAACACCATATATTTT
few | TRBJ2-1 | TRBV5-1 | . | CASSWDGADTNEQFF | TGCGCCAGCAGCTGGGACGGGGCGGATACCAATGAGCAGTTCTTC
many | TRBJ2-2 | TRBV7-9 | . | CASTRAVDSAQNTGELFF | TGTGCCAGCACCCGAGCGGTAGACAGTGCTCAGAACACCGGGGAGCTGTTTTTT
many | TRBJ2-4 | TRBV18 | . | CASSQVGEAKNIQYF | TGTGCCAGCTCACAAGTGGGAGAAGCCAAAAACATTCAGTACTTC
medium-sized | TRBJ2-1 | TRBV9 | . | CASGLSGNEQFF | TGTGCCAGCGGACTTAGCGGCAATGAGCAGTTCTTC
many | TRBJ2-7 | TRBV19 | . | CATTNSGPPYEQYF | TGTGCCACTACCAACTCGGGACCACCTTACGAGCAGTACTTC
many | TRBJ2-3 | TRBV28 | TRBD2 | CASTGGRKADTQYF | TGTGCCAGCACCGGCGGGAGAAAGGCAGATACGCAGTATTTT